The 15 T cell receptor beta chains below come from one sample, sequenced in a study of blood T cell repertoires in COVID-19. TCRdb's table, derived via immunoSEQ multiplex PCR, lists solely in-frame clones and lacks some. The sample carries 200,000 to 250,000 clones, roughly 84% recorded once. The source material was PBMCs or T cells enriched from blood (not recorded which). The receptors were sampled from a woman between 40 and 50 years old who had recovered from COVID-19.

This clone has a handful of counts. V gene TRBV28 combines with J gene TRBJ1-3; maybe TRBD1 (5 bases). V was trimmed by 3 bases and J by 4 bases, leaving 10 bases between them. Germline CDR1 is MDHEN and CDR2 is SYDVKM. CDR3 size: 14 residues. The CDR3 DNA is TGTGCCAGCAGTTTTCGGGGGATCGGAAACACCATATATTTT. Residues: CASSFRGIGNTIYF.

The chain has TRBV27 and TRBJ2-3; 8 bases are a match to TRBD2. The V gene end was trimmed by 10 bases and the J gene end by 2 bases; junction bases not matched to a gene: 14. Germline values: CDR1 MNHEY, CDR2 SMNVEV (reference sequence). The CDR3 contains 16 residues. The CDR3 protein is CATDGVAGTYTDTQYF. CDR3 sequence (DNA): TGTGCCACGGATGGGGTAGCGGGAACTTACACAGATACGCAGTATTTT.

V gene TRBV5-6 combines with J gene TRBJ1-6; D gene uncertain. This CDR3 is built from 15 residues. V shed 2 bases and J shed 7 bases, with 13 bases lying between them. Germline CDR1 is SGHDT and CDR2 is YYEEEE. The DNA for the CDR3 is TGTGCCAGCAGCTTCCAGACCCGAGGGAATTCACCCCTCCACTTT. Its translation: CASSFQTRGNSPLHF. Using reference TRBV5-6 and TRBJ1-6 for the parts outside the CDR3, the full variable domain is DAGVTQSPTHLIKTRGQQVTLRCSPKSGHDTVSWYQQALGQGPQFIFQYYEEEERQRGNFPDRFSGHQFPNYSSELNVNALLLGDSALYLCASSFQTRGNSPLHFGNGTRLTVT.

The V call is TRBV28, the J call TRBJ1-1, with TRBD1 identical over 9 bases. This CDR3 comprises 15 residues. Germline CDR1 reads MDHEN; CDR2 reads SYDVKM. The J segment lost 4 bases and the V segment lost 5 bases, leaving 8 bases of the junction unmatched. CDR3 in amino acids: CASSPPGQGGTEAFF. The CDR3 DNA reads as TGTGCCAGCAGTCCTCCGGGACAGGGTGGCACTGAAGCTTTCTTT.

The V gene is TRBV20-1, the J gene TRBJ2-7; a weak D match, TRBD2 (6 bases). The V gene lost 8 bases and the J gene lost 5 bases, with 13 bases spanning the gap. Germline CDR1 DFQATT, CDR2 SNEGSKA (reference sequence). The CDR3 runs to 11 residues. The CDR3 loop is CSSGEDHEQYF. The CDR3 DNA reads TGCAGTTCGGGGGAGGACCACGAGCAGTACTTC.

This clone was picked up a small number of times. The J gene is TRBJ2-1, the V gene TRBV4-1; 14 bases line up with TRBD2. J lost 8 bases, V lost 4 bases, and 16 bases had no gene match. CDR1 is MGHRA and CDR2 is YSYEKL in the germline V gene. CDR3 length: 19 residues. The CDR3 bases are TGCGCCAGCAGCCTCGGACTAGCGGGAGGCCCACGAAACCACTATGAGCAGTTCTTC. Translation: CASSLGLAGGPRNHYEQFF.

This clone ranks as medium-sized (0.01 to 0.1%). The V call is TRBV7-9, the J call TRBJ1-5, with D hard to call. The ends were cut back, 0 bases at V and 6 bases at J, with 6 bases in the middle. The CDR3 runs 13 residues. Germline CDR1 is SEHNR and CDR2 is FQNEAQ (reference sequence). CDR3 nucleotide sequence: TGTGCCAGCAGCTTAGCCCCCGGTCAGCCCCAGCATTTT. Translation gives CASSLAPGQPQHF.

This chain uses TRBV7-2 with TRBJ2-3; D call uncertain. Looked up from germline, CDR1 is SGHTA and CDR2 is FQGNSA. CDR3 length equals 13 residues. The V and J ends lost 5 bases and 4 bases respectively, with 10 bases between them. CDR3 region: CASSPSPSDTQYF. Written as DNA, the CDR3 is TGTGCCAGCAGCCCCTCCCCCTCAGATACGCAGTATTTT.

This CDR3 reads CASSDSANYGYTF. The CDR3 nucleotides read TGTGCCAGCAGTGACAGCGCAAACTATGGCTACACCTTC. The rearrangement uses TRBV21-1 and TRBJ1-2; the D call of TRBD1 is as the table states it, not checked on the DNA. TRBV21-1 is a pseudogene locus. The CDR3 runs to 13 residues.

The genes are TRBV18 and TRBJ1-2; TRBD1 aligns across 7 bases. Germline trimming cut 6 bases from V and 6 bases from J; bases unmatched to any gene: 4. The CDR3 spans 12 residues. Germline V gives CDR1 KGHSH, CDR2 LQKENI. This chain's CDR3 is CASSPGTDGYTF. CDR3 DNA sequence: TGTGCCAGCTCTCCGGGGACAGATGGCTACACCTTC.

V usage is TRBV28 and J usage is TRBJ1-1; TRBD1 might be the D (6 bases). The CDR3 is 14 amino acids. Trimming left V 2 bases short and J 5 bases short, with 12 bases between. CDR1 is MDHEN and CDR2 is SYDVKM in the germline V gene. CDR3 residues: CASSLEGGRTEAFF. As DNA, the CDR3 is TGTGCCAGCAGTTTAGAAGGGGGAAGAACTGAAGCTTTCTTT. The variable domain in full, with the rest retrieved from reference TRBV28 and TRBJ1-1, is DVKVTQSSRYLVKRTGEKVFLECVQDMDHENMFWYRQDPGLGLRLIYFSYDVKMKEKGDIPEGYSVSREKKERFSLILESASTNQTSMYLCASSLEGGRTEAFFGQGTRLTVV.

This clone was recorded only once. The rearrangement uses TRBV3-1 (or the pseudogene TRBV3-2) and TRBJ1-1; 7 positions agree with TRBD1. The CDR3 is 14 amino acids. J was trimmed by 1 base and V by 5 bases; bases with no gene match: 4. Germline lookup yields CDR1 LGHDT and CDR2 YNNKEL (reference sequence). CDR3 in DNA: TGTGCCAGCAGCGCAGGACAGGAGAACACTGAAGCTTTCTTT. It specifies CASSAGQENTEAFF.

The chain uses TRBV19 and TRBJ1-4, with 10 bases that match TRBD1. This CDR3 region has 20 residues. The germline gives CDR1 LNHDA, CDR2 SQIVND (reference sequence). Germline trimming cut 9 bases from V and 3 bases from J; bases unmatched to any gene: 22. The CDR3 sequence: CASLSRDRGAKSSPNEKLFF. As DNA, the CDR3 is TGTGCCAGCTTATCTAGGGACAGGGGAGCCAAAAGTTCCCCTAATGAAAAACTGTTTTTT.

The rearrangement joins TRBV18 to TRBJ2-1; 12 bases are shared with TRBD2. The CDR3 has 17 residues. The V and J ends lost 4 bases and 7 bases, in that order; junction bases with no gene match: 11. Germline lookup yields CDR1 KGHSH and CDR2 LQKENI. CDR3 bases: TGTGCCAGCTCACTTACCAGACTAGCGGGAGCGGGGAATGAGCAGTTCTTC. This sequence encodes CASSLTRLAGAGNEQFF.

This clone has a single count. The chain links TRBV5-4 to TRBJ2-2, with a tentative D call TRBD2 (5 bases). Germline CDR1 and CDR2: SGHNT and YYREEE (reference sequence). V lost 2 bases, J lost 10 bases, and 6 bases lay in between. The length of the CDR3 is 11 residues. CDR3 protein: CASSFGKELFF. The CDR3 bases are TGTGCCAGCAGCTTCGGGAAGGAGCTGTTTTTT. The full variable domain, rest sourced from reference TRBV5-4 and TRBJ2-2, is ETGVTQSPTHLIKTRGQQVTLRCSSQSGHNTVSWYQQALGQGPQFIFQYYREEENGRGNFPPRFSGLQFPNYSSELNVNALELDDSALYLCASSFGKELFFGEGSRLTVL.